This TCR beta chain was sequenced during a study of T cell responses to AZD1222 COVID-19 vaccine. CDR1 is MNHEY and CDR2 is SMNVEV in the germline V gene (reference sequence). The V end lost 6 bases, the J end lost 7 bases, and 12 bases lay between the germline ends. This CDR3 region has 13 residues. Points on this clone: The antigen remains unidentified.

The study, taken as a whole, reports: Close to half of all spike-specific TCRs reportedly target regions of the variants that are unmutated. Baseline seropositivity characterized only a handful of AZD1222 recipients.

Assay used: immunoSEQ multiplex PCR; TCRdb lists only in-frame clones, some missing. The table has 110,000 to 150,000 clones, 92% seen once. The source was peripheral blood, collected 28 days after the second AZD1222 dose. J is TRBJ1-4 and V is TRBV27, with D possibly being TRBD1 (6 bases). This TCR was sampled from an adult who received the AZD1222 COVID-19 vaccine. The CDR3: CASRQGQSEKLFF. The CDR3 DNA follows: TGTGCCAGCAGACAGGGTCAGAGTGAAAAACTGTTTTTT. Full variable domain (remainder filled in from reference TRBV27 and TRBJ1-4): EAQVTQNPRYLITVTGKKLTVTCSQNMNHEYMSWYRQDPGLGLRQIYYSMNVEVTDKGDVPEGYKVSRKEKRNFPLILESPSPNQTSLYFCASRQGQSEKLFFGSGTQLSVL.